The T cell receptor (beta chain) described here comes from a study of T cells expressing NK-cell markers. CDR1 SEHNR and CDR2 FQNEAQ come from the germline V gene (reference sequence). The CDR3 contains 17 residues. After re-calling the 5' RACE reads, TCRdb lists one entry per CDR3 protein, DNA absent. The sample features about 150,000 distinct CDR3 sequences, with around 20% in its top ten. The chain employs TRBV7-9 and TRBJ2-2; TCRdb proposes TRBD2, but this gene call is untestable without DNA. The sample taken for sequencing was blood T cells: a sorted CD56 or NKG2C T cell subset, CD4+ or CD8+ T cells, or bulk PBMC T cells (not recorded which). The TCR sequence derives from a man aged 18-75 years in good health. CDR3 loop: CASSSGLADANTGELFF.